This T cell receptor beta chain came from a study of early T cells in non-severe SARS-CoV-2 infection. Unmatched junction bases numbered 6, after V lost 0 bases and J lost 6 bases. CDR1 is SGHRS, CDR2 YFSETQ, per germline. The CDR3 runs to 15 residues. As part of library construction, unique molecular identifiers were attached to individual cDNA molecules. TCRdb called the 5' RACE reads again in MiXCR, with one record for every CDR3 protein. Here the sample spans 75,000 to 95,000 distinct CDR3 sequences, 16% being singletons. This chain joins TRBV5-1 and TRBJ2-3; 8 bases map to TRBD2. Sequenced material: whole blood, taken at baseline. The sequence derives from an adult who was a healthcare worker with PCR-confirmed SARS-CoV-2 infection or an uninfected control (not recorded which). The CDR3 sequence is CASSLESGSVDTQYF. Here the CDR3 DNA reads TGCGCCAGCAGCTTGGAGAGCGGGAGCGTGGATACGCAGTATTTT.